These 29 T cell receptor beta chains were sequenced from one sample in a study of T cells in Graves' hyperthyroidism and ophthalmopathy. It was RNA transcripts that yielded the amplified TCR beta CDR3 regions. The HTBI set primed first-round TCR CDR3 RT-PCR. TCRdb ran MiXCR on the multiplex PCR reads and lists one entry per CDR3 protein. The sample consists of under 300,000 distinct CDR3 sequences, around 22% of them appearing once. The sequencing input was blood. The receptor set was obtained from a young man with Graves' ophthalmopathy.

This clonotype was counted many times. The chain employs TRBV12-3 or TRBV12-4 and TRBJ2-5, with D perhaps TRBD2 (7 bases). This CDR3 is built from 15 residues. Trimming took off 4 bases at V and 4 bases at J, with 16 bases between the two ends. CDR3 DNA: TGTGCCAGCAGTTCAGGGGCAGCGGGGCGAGAGACCCAGTACTTC. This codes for CASSSGAAGRETQYF.

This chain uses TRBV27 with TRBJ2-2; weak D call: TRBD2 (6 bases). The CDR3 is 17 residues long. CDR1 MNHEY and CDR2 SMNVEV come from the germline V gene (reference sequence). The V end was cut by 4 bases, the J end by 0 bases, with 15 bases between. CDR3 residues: CASSSDLGSANTGELFF. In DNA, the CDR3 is TGTGCCAGCAGTTCCGACCTCGGGAGCGCGAACACCGGGGAGCTGTTTTTT.

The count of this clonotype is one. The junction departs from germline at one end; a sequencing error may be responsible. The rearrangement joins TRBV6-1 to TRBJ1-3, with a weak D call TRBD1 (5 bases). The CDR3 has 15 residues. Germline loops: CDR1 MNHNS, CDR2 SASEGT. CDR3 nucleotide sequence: TGTGCCAGCAGATCCCGACGGGACTCTGGAGACACCATATATTTT. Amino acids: CASRSRRDSGDTIYF.

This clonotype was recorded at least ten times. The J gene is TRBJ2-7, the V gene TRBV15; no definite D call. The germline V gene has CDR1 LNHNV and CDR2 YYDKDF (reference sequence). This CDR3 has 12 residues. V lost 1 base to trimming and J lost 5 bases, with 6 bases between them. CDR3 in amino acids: CATSRGVNEQYF. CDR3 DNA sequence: TGTGCCACCAGCAGAGGGGTCAACGAGCAGTACTTC.

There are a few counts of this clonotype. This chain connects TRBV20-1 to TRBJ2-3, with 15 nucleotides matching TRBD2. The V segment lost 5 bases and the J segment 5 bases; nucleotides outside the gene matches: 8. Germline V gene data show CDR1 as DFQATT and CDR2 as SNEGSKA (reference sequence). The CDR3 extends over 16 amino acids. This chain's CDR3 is CSASGLAGGPGDTQYF. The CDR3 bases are TGCAGTGCTTCTGGACTAGCGGGAGGGCCGGGAGATACGCAGTATTTT.

The CDR3 coding sequence is TGTGCCAGCAGCCATCGGACAGGGGGTGCGAACACTGAAGCTTTCTTT. It codes for CASSHRTGGANTEAFF. The chain couples TRBV4-2 to TRBJ1-1; TRBD1 aligns across 10 bases. The CDR3 extends over 16 amino acids. Germline V gene lookup returns CDR1 LGHNA and CDR2 YNFKEQ. The junction had 5 bases not matched to a gene; V was cut back by 3 bases and J by 1 base.

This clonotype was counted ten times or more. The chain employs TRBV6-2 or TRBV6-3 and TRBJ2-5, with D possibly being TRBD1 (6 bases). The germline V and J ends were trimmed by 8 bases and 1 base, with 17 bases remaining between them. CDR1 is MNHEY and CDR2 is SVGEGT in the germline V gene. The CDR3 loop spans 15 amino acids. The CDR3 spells CASGSLGQSQETQYF. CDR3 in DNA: TGTGCCAGCGGCTCCCTCGGACAGAGCCAAGAGACCCAGTACTTC.

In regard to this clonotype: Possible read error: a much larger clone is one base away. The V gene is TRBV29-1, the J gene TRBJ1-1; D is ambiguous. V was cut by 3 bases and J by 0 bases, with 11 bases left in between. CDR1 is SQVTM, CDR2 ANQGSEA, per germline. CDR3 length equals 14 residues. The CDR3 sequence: CSVEATAMNTEAFF. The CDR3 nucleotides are TGCAGCGTTGAGGCAACAGCCATGAACACTGAAGCTTTCTTT.

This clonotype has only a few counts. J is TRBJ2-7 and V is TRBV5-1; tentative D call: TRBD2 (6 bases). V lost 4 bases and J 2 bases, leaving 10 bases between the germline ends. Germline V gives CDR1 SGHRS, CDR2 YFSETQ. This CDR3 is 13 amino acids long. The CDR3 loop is CASSNSGTYEQYF. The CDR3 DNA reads TGCGCCAGCAGCAATAGCGGTACCTACGAGCAGTACTTC.

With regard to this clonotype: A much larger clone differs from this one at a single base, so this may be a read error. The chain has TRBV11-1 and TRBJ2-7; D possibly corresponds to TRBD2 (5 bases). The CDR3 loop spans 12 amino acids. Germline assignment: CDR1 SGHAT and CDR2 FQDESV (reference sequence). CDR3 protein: CASRSNGNEHYF. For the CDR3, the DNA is TGTGCCAGCAGATCCAACGGGAACGAGCATTACTTC.

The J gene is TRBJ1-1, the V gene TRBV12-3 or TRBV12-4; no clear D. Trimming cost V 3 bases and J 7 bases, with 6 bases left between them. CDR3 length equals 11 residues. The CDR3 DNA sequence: TGTGCCAGCAGTTTTAGGTTTGAAGCTTTCTTT. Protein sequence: CASSFRFEAFF.

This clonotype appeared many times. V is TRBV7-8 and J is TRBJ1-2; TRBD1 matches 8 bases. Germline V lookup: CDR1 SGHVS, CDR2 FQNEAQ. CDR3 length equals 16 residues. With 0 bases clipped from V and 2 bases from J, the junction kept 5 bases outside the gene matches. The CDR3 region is CASSLAGGTGNYGYTF. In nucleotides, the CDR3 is TGTGCCAGCAGCTTAGCAGGGGGGACAGGAAACTATGGCTACACCTTC.

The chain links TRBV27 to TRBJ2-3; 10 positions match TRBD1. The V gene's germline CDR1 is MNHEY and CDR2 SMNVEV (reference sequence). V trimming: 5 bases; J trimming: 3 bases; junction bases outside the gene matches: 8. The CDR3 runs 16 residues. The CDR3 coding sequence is TGTGCCAGCAGTGCGCCCGGGACAGGGGAAACAGATACGCAGTATTTT. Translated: CASSAPGTGETDTQYF.

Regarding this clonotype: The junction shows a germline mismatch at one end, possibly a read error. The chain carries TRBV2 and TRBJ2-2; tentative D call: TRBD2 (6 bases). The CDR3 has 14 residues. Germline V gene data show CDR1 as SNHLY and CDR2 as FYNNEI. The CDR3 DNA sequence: TGTGCCAGCGTTCTGACCGGAATGGTCGGGGGGCTGTTTTTT. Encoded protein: CASVLTGMVGGLFF.

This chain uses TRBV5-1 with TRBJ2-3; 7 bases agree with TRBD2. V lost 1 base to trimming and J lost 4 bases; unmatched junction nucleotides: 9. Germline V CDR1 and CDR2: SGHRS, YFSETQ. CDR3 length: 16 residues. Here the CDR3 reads CASSLSSGRVADTQYF. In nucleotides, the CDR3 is TGCGCCAGCAGCTTGAGTTCTGGGAGGGTGGCAGATACGCAGTATTTT.

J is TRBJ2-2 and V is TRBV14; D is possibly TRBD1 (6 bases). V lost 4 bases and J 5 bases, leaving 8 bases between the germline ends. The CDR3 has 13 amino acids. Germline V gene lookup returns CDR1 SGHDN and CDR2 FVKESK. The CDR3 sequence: CASSPTGTGELFF. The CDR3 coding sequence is TGTGCCAGCAGCCCCACAGGGACCGGGGAGCTGTTTTTT.

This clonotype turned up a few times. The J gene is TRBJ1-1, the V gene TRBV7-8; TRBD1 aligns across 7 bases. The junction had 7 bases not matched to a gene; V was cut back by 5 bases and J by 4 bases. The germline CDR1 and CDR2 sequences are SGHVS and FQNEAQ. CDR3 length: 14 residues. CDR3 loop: CASSPRQGPTEAFF. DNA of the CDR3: TGTGCCAGCAGCCCCCGACAGGGTCCCACTGAAGCTTTCTTT.

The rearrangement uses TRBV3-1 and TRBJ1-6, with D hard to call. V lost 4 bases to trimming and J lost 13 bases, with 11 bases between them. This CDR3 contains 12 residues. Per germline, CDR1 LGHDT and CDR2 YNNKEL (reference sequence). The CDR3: CASSRGRFPLHF. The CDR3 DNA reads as TGTGCCAGCAGCCGAGGGCGTTTTCCCCTCCACTTT.

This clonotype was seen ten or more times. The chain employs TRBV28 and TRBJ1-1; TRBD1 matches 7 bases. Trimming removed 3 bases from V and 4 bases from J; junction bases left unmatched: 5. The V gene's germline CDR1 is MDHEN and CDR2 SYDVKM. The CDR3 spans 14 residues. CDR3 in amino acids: CASSFRRDSTEAFF. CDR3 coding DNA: TGTGCCAGCAGTTTCCGCCGGGACAGCACTGAAGCTTTCTTT.

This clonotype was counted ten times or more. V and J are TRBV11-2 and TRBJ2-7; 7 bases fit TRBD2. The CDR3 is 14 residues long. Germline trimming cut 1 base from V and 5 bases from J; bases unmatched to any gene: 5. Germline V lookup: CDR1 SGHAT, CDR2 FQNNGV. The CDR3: CASSLGGRLDEQYF. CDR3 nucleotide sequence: TGTGCCAGCAGCTTAGGCGGGAGATTGGACGAGCAGTACTTC.

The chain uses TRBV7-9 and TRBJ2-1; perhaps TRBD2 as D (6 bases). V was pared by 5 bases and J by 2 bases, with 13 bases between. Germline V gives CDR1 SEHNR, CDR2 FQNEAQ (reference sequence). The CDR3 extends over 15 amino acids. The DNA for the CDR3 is TGTGCCAGCAGCGTCTCCGGGACTGCCTACAATGAGCAGTTCTTC. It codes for CASSVSGTAYNEQFF.

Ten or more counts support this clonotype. In DNA form, the CDR3 reads TGTGCCAGCAGTGAGCGGGGGAGGGCTGAAGCTTTCTTT. This translates into CASSERGRAEAFF. The J gene is TRBJ1-1, the V gene TRBV2; a weak D match, TRBD1 (5 bases). The CDR3 loop spans 13 amino acids. V was trimmed by 3 bases and J by 6 bases, leaving 11 bases between them. Germline CDR1 reads SNHLY; CDR2 reads FYNNEI.

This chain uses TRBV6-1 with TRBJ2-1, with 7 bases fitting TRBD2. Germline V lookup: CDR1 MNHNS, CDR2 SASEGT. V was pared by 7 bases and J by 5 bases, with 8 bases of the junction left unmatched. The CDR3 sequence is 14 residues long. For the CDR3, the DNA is TGTGCCAGCATCAACGGGAGGAAGCACAATGAGCAGTTCTTC. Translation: CASINGRKHNEQFF.

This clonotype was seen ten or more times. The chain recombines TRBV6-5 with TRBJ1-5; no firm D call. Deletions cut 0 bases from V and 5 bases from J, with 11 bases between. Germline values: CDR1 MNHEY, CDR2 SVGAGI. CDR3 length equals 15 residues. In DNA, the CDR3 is TGTGCCAGCAGTTACTCGATTTTTGACGATCAGCCCCAGCATTTT. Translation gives CASSYSIFDDQPQHF.

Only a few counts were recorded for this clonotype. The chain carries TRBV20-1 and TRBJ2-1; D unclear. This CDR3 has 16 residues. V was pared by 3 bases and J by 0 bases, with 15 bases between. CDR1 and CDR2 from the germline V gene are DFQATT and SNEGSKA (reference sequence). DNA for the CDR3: TGCAGTGCTAGCGGGCGAATACGTCCCTCCTACAATGAGCAGTTCTTC. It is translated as CSASGRIRPSYNEQFF.

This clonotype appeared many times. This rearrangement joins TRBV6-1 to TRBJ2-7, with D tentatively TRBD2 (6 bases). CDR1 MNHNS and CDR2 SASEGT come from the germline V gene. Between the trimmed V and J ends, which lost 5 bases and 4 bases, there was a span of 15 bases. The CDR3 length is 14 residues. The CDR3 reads CASSRDSTNYEQYF. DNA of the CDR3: TGTGCCAGCAGTCGGGACTCGACTAATTACGAGCAGTACTTC.

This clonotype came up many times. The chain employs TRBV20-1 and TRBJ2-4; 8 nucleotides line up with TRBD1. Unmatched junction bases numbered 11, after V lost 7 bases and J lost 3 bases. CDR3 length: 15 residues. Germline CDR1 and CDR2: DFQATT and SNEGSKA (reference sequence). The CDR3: CSVTARQGHKNIQYF. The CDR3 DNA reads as TGCAGTGTCACCGCGAGACAGGGGCACAAAAACATTCAGTACTTC.

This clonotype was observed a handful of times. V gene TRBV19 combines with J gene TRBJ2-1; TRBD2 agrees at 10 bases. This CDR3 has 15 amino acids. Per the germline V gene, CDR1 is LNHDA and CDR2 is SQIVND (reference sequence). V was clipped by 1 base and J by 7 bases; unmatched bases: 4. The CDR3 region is CASSIGTSGFNEQFF. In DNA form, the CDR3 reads TGTGCCAGTAGTATAGGGACTAGCGGTTTTAATGAGCAGTTCTTC.

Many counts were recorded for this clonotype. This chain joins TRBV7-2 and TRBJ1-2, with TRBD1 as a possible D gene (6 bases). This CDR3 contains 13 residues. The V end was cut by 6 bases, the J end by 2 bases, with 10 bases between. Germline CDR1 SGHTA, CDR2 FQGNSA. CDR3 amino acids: CASSGQLNYGYTF. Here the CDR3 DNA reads TGTGCCAGCAGTGGACAGCTAAACTATGGCTACACCTTC.